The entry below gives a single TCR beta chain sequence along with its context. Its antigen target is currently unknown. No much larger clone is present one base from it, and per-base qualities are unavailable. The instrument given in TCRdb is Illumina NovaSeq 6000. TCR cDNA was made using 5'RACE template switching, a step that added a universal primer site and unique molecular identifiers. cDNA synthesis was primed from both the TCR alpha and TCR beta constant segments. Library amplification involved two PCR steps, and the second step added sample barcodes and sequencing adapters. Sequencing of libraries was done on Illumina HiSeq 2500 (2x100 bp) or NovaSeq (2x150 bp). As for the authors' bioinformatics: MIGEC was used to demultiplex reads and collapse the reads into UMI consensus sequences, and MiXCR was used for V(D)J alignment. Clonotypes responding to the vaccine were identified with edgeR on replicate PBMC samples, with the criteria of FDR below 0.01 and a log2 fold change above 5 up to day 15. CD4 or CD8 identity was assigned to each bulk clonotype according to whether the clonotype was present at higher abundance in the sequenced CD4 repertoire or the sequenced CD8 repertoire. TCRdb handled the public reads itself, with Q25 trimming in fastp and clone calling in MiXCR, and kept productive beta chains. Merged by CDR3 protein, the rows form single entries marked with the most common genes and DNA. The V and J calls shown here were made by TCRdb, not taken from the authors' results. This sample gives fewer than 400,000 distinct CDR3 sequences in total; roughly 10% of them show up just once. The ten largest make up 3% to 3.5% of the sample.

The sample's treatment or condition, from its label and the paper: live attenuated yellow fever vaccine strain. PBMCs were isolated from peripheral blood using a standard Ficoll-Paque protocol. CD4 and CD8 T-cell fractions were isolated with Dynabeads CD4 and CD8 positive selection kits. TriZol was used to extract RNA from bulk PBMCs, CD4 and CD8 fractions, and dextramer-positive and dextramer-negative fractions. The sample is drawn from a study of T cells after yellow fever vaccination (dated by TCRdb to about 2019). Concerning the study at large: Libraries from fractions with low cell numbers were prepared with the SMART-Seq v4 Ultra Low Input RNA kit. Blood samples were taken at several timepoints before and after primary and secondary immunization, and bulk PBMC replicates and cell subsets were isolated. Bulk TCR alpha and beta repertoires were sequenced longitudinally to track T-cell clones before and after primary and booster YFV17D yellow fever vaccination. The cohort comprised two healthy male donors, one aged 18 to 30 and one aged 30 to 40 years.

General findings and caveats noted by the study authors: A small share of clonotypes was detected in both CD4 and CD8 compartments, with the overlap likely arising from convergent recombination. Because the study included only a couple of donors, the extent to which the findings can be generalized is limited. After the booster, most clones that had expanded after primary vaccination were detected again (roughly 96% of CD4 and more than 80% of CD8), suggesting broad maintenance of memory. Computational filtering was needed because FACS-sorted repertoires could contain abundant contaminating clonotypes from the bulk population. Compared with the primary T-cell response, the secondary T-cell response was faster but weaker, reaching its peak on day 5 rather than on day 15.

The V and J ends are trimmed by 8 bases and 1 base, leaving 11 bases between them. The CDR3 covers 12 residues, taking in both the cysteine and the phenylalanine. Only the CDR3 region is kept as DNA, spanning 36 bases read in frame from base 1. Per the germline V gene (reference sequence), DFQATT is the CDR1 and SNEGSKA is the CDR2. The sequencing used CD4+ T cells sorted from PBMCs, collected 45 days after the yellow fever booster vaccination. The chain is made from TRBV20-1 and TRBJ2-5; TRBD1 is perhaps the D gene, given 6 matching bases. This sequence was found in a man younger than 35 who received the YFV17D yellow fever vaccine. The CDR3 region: CSPRTVQETQYF. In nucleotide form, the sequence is TGCAGTCCTCGGACAGTCCAAGAGACCCAGTACTTC.